A selection of T cell receptor beta chains follows, all from one sample in a study of cytomegalovirus exposure and HLA in healthy donors. TCRdb's copy holds only in-frame clones and misses some; the assay was immunoSEQ multiplex PCR. The sample holds 65,000 to 70,000 clones; approximately 81% are singletons and the top ten take 7% to 9.5%. Sequenced input: PBMCs. All receptors derive from a woman in her thirties in good health and CMV-seropositive. The CDR3 runs from the conserved cysteine through the conserved F or W. Fields, in order: V gene, clone size, D gene, J gene, CDR3 protein, CDR3 DNA. A D gene is named only where the DNA matches it firmly. Clone size is given for some rows only: seen once, a few or many times, or a class if the clone is expanded.

v_call: TRBV6-5
clone_size: .
d_call: TRBD2
j_call: TRBJ2-7
cdr3_aa: CASSYPGLAGAAEQYF
cdr3_nt: TGTGCCAGCAGCTACCCGGGACTAGCGGGAGCCGCCGAGCAGTACTTC

v_call: TRBV7-2
clone_size: once
d_call: .
j_call: TRBJ1-1
cdr3_aa: CASSLVQSRTEAFF
cdr3_nt: TGTGCCAGCAGCTTAGTACAGAGCCGCACTGAAGCTTTCTTT

v_call: TRBV10-3
clone_size: .
d_call: TRBD1
j_call: TRBJ2-7
cdr3_aa: CAIGNRGSEQYF
cdr3_nt: TGTGCCATCGGAAACAGGGGGAGCGAGCAGTACTTC

v_call: TRBV11-2
clone_size: .
d_call: .
j_call: TRBJ1-1
cdr3_aa: CASSHLSTDRNTEAFF
cdr3_nt: TGTGCCAGCAGCCACTTGTCGACGGACAGGAACACTGAAGCTTTCTTT

v_call: TRBV28
clone_size: .
d_call: .
j_call: TRBJ2-7
cdr3_aa: CASSLGATALYEQYF
cdr3_nt: TGTGCCAGCAGCCTGGGGGCGACGGCCCTCTACGAGCAGTACTTC

v_call: TRBV27
clone_size: .
d_call: .
j_call: TRBJ2-3
cdr3_aa: CASSRELRTDTQYF
cdr3_nt: TGTGCCAGCAGTCGGGAGCTCCGCACAGATACGCAGTATTTT

v_call: TRBV5-1
clone_size: few
d_call: .
j_call: TRBJ1-4
cdr3_aa: CASSTGLITNEKLFF
cdr3_nt: TGCGCCAGCAGCACCGGACTGATAACTAATGAAAAACTGTTTTTT

v_call: TRBV28
clone_size: .
d_call: TRBD2
j_call: TRBJ2-3
cdr3_aa: CASSFNREGSTDTQYF
cdr3_nt: TGTGCCAGCAGTTTCAATCGGGAGGGAAGCACAGATACGCAGTATTTT

v_call: TRBV9
clone_size: .
d_call: .
j_call: TRBJ2-7
cdr3_aa: CASSVGGTSSYEQYF
cdr3_nt: TGTGCCAGCAGCGTGGGCGGGACTTCCTCCTACGAGCAGTACTTC

v_call: TRBV29-1
clone_size: once
d_call: TRBD1
j_call: TRBJ2-7
cdr3_aa: CSVGTGVYEQYF
cdr3_nt: TGCAGCGTTGGGACAGGGGTGTACGAGCAGTACTTC

v_call: TRBV30
clone_size: .
d_call: .
j_call: TRBJ1-6
cdr3_aa: CAWSPVGTAGNSPLHF
cdr3_nt: TGTGCCTGGAGTCCTGTGGGGACTGCCGGTAATTCACCCCTCCACTTT

v_call: TRBV6-6
clone_size: once
d_call: .
j_call: TRBJ2-1
cdr3_aa: CASSTRTATSYNEQFF
cdr3_nt: TGTGCCAGCAGCACAAGGACTGCCACTTCCTACAATGAGCAGTTCTTC

v_call: TRBV7-9
clone_size: .
d_call: TRBD1
j_call: TRBJ2-7
cdr3_aa: CASSFPGQGQYEQYF
cdr3_nt: TGTGCCAGCAGCTTCCCGGGACAGGGACAATACGAGCAGTACTTC

v_call: TRBV2
clone_size: .
d_call: .
j_call: TRBJ2-7
cdr3_aa: CASRGTGDYEQYF
cdr3_nt: TGTGCCAGCAGGGGGACGGGGGACTACGAGCAGTACTTC

v_call: TRBV27
clone_size: .
d_call: TRBD1
j_call: TRBJ2-2
cdr3_aa: CASSSRTGAVGGELFF
cdr3_nt: TGTGCCAGCAGTTCGCGGACAGGGGCTGTAGGCGGGGAGCTGTTTTTT

v_call: TRBV7-3
clone_size: .
d_call: .
j_call: TRBJ2-3
cdr3_aa: CASSRPEGTQYF
cdr3_nt: TGTGCCAGCAGCCGCCCCGAGGGTACGCAGTATTTT

v_call: TRBV11-2
clone_size: once
d_call: TRBD1
j_call: TRBJ2-2
cdr3_aa: CASSFLQGATGELFF
cdr3_nt: TGTGCCAGCAGCTTCTTACAGGGGGCCACCGGGGAGCTGTTTTTT